The clone carrying this T cell receptor beta chain was seen only a few times. This sample is drawn from a study of T cell repertoires in cytomegalovirus infection. TCRdb reprocessed the reads with MiXCR, giving one entry per CDR3 protein. The table lists 500,000 or so distinct CDR3 sequences, approximately 17% of them singletons, with roughly 25% in the top ten. V was clipped by 0 bases and J by 5 bases, with 10 bases between them. The CDR3 is 13 residues long. Germline CDR1 is DFQATT and CDR2 is SNEGSKA (reference sequence). The sample was CD8+ T cells from PBMCs. This chain uses TRBV20-1 with TRBJ2-5; D unclear. The receptor was derived from a human donor in good health (CMV status not recorded). Some clones in this sample may be carry-over from other donors' samples. The CDR3 sequence: CSARDGLKETQYF. DNA of the CDR3: TGCAGTGCTAGAGATGGGCTGAAGGAGACCCAGTACTTC.